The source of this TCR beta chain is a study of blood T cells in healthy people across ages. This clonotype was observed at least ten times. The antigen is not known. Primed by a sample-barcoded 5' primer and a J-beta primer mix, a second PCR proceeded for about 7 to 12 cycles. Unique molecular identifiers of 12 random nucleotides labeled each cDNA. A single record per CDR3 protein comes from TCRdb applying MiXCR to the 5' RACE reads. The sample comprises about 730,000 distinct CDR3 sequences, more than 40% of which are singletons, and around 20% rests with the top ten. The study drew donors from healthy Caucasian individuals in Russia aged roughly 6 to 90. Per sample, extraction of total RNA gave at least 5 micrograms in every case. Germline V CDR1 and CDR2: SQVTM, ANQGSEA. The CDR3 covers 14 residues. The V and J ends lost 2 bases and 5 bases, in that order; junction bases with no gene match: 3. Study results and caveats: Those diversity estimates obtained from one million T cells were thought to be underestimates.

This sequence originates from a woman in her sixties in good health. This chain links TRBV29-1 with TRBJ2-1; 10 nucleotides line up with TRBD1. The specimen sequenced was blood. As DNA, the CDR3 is TGCAGCGTTGAAAGGGACAGGGGTCACAATGAGCAGTTCTTC. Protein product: CSVERDRGHNEQFF.